Listed here are 29 T cell receptor beta chains from one sample, sequenced in a study of OX40 agonist ivuxolimab in advanced cancers. Assay used: immunoSEQ multiplex PCR; TCRdb lists only in-frame clones, some missing. The sample has 30,000 to 40,000 clones, more than 70% seen once. Source: CD4+ or CD8+ T cells sorted from blood, taken in a trial of the OX40 agonist ivuxolimab. These receptors came from an adult with an advanced solid tumor such as melanoma, head and neck, liver or kidney cancer.

The chain couples TRBV2 to TRBJ2-1; 11 nucleotides line up with TRBD2. J lost 3 bases, V lost 6 bases, and 7 bases had no gene match. Germline CDR1 and CDR2: SNHLY and FYNNEI. This CDR3 has 16 amino acids. In DNA form, the CDR3 reads TGTGCCAGCAGGGCAGGGACTAGCGGCTACTACAATGAGCAGTTCTTC. This translates into CASRAGTSGYYNEQFF.

This sequence joins TRBV28 and TRBJ2-1, with D unclear. The germline gives CDR1 MDHEN, CDR2 SYDVKM. V was cut by 6 bases and J by 2 bases, with 14 bases left in between. This CDR3 spans 15 amino acids. This CDR3 reads CASSSGPQPYNEQFF. In DNA form, the CDR3 reads TGTGCCAGCAGCTCCGGGCCTCAACCCTACAATGAGCAGTTCTTC.

The J gene is TRBJ2-7, the V gene TRBV4-2, with a weak D call TRBD2 (6 bases). The CDR3 extends over 15 amino acids. The germline V and J ends were trimmed by 0 bases and 7 bases, with 16 bases remaining between them. Germline CDR1 LGHNA, CDR2 YNFKEQ. The CDR3 DNA follows: TGTGCCAGCAGCCAAGATACAGGAGGGTTGAGGGAGCAGTACTTC. The encoded protein is CASSQDTGGLREQYF.

CDR3 bases: TGTGCCAGCAGCTCTGGGGGCGAGCAGTACTTC. Its protein is CASSSGGEQYF. The genes are TRBV11-2 and TRBJ2-7, with D perhaps assigned TRBD1 or TRBD2 (5 bases each). The CDR3 has 11 amino acids. With 4 bases removed from V and 6 bases from J, the gap between germline ends came to 7 bases. Germline V gene lookup returns CDR1 SGHAT and CDR2 FQNNGV.

This sequence joins TRBV5-1 and TRBJ2-5; possible D gene TRBD1, 6 bases. The CDR3 runs 15 residues. V shed 4 bases and J shed 3 bases, with 16 bases lying between them. Germline V gene data show CDR1 as SGHRS and CDR2 as YFSETQ. The CDR3 loop is CASSLFGGREETQYF. The CDR3 DNA follows: TGCGCCAGCAGCCTGTTTGGGGGCCGTGAAGAGACCCAGTACTTC.

V usage is TRBV5-8 and J usage is TRBJ2-7, with D tentatively TRBD1 (5 bases). This CDR3 is 13 amino acids long. Germline V CDR1 and CDR2: SGHTS, YDEGEE. Between the trimmed V and J ends, which lost 1 base and 2 bases, there was a span of 7 bases. As DNA, the CDR3 is TGTGCCAGCAGCTTGCAGGGAACCTACGAGCAGTACTTC. Translating it yields CASSLQGTYEQYF.

The chain combines TRBV9 with TRBJ2-3; possibly TRBD2 for D (5 bases). V was clipped by 4 bases and J by 3 bases, with 18 bases between them. CDR1 and CDR2 (germline): SGDLS, YYNGEE. The length of the CDR3 is 16 residues. In DNA, the CDR3 is TGTGCCAGCAGCCTCAGAGAGCCCGGACTTACAGATACGCAGTATTTT. Protein sequence: CASSLREPGLTDTQYF.

The rearrangement uses TRBV19 and TRBJ1-4; D is perhaps TRBD1 (6 bases). The CDR3 has 13 residues. V was cut by 6 bases and J by 5 bases, with 10 bases left in between. The germline CDR1 and CDR2 sequences are LNHDA and SQIVND (reference sequence). The CDR3 nucleotides read TGTGCCAGTAGAGTCACAGGGAATGAAAAACTGTTTTTT. This codes for CASRVTGNEKLFF.

The V gene is TRBV9, the J gene TRBJ2-7; 9 nucleotides line up with TRBD2. This CDR3 spans 21 amino acids. V was pared by 4 bases and J by 0 bases, with 23 bases of the junction left unmatched. The germline gives CDR1 SGDLS, CDR2 YYNGEE. The CDR3 DNA sequence: TGTGCCAGCAGCCCGCGGGGGGGGAGGACTTACCCCTCTAAGAGCTCCTACGAGCAGTACTTC. Amino acid sequence: CASSPRGGRTYPSKSSYEQYF.

This clone came up a few times. The rearrangement uses TRBV18 and TRBJ1-1; D remains unclear. CDR3 length equals 14 residues. Deletions cut 3 bases from V and 4 bases from J, with 12 bases between. From germline, CDR1 is KGHSH and CDR2 LQKENI. The CDR3 loop is CASSPDWPPTEAFF. CDR3 nucleotides: TGTGCCAGCTCACCTGACTGGCCTCCCACTGAAGCTTTCTTT. Complete variable domain (other parts from reference TRBV18 and TRBJ1-1): NAGVMQNPRHLVRRRGQEARLRCSPMKGHSHVYWYRQLPEEGLKFMVYLQKENIIDESGMPKERFSAEFPKEGPSILRIQQVVRGDSAAYFCASSPDWPPTEAFFGQGTRLTVV.

V is TRBV18 and J is TRBJ2-1; 15 nucleotides match TRBD2. This CDR3 comprises 15 residues. The ends lost 3 bases at V and 8 bases at J; junction bases unmatched: 2. Germline V gene sequence: CDR1 KGHSH, CDR2 LQKENI. This CDR3 is CASSPGLAGGDEQFF. In DNA, the CDR3 is TGTGCCAGCTCACCGGGACTAGCGGGAGGAGATGAGCAGTTCTTC.

The J gene is TRBJ2-1, the V gene TRBV7-8, with TRBD1 matching 8 bases. Losses at the gene ends were 5 bases for V and 1 base for J; bases not matched to a gene: 4. This CDR3 has 15 residues. From germline, CDR1 is SGHVS and CDR2 FQNEAQ. Here the CDR3 DNA reads TGTGCCAGCAGCACCCAGGGGGCTTCCTACAATGAGCAGTTCTTC. Translated: CASSTQGASYNEQFF.

This clone was observed a few times. The chain employs TRBV19 and TRBJ2-1, with D possibly TRBD2 on 6 matching bases. Germline values: CDR1 LNHDA, CDR2 SQIVND (reference sequence). There are 15 residues in the CDR3. V was trimmed by 4 bases and J by 0 bases, leaving 10 bases between them. The CDR3 reads CASSSLAHSYNEQFF. CDR3 DNA sequence: TGTGCCAGTAGTAGTCTAGCGCACTCCTACAATGAGCAGTTCTTC.

This clone occurred a few times. The chain joins TRBV4-1 to TRBJ2-2; TRBD2 matches 11 bases. V was pared by 2 bases and J by 5 bases, with 4 bases of the junction left unmatched. There are 16 residues in the CDR3. Germline-derived CDR1 and CDR2 are MGHRA and YSYEKL. CDR3 sequence (DNA): TGCGCCAGCAGCCAAAATGGACTAGCGGGTACCGGGGAGCTGTTTTTT. Translation: CASSQNGLAGTGELFF.

V is TRBV30 and J is TRBJ2-5, with no clear D. Gene TRBJ2-7 matches the end of the DNA better, so the J call may be wrong. Germline V gene lookup returns CDR1 GTSNPN and CDR2 SVGIG (reference sequence). CDR3 length equals 15 residues. CDR3 residues: CAWGPPFLISYEQYF. DNA of the CDR3: TGTGCCTGGGGACCTCCTTTCCTAATCTCCTACGAGCAGTACTTC.

The rearrangement links TRBV30 to TRBJ2-1; D gene unclear. The germline CDR1 and CDR2 sequences are GTSNPN and SVGIG (reference sequence). The V gene lost 2 bases and the J gene lost 6 bases, with 8 bases spanning the gap. The CDR3 runs 12 residues. The CDR3 loop reads CAWSIGSNEQFF. The CDR3 DNA follows: TGTGCCTGGAGTATCGGTAGCAATGAGCAGTTCTTC.

The V gene is TRBV27, the J gene TRBJ1-2; 9 nucleotides agree with TRBD1. V dropped 4 bases and J dropped 4; count of bases not matched to a gene: 10. Germline V gene sequence: CDR1 MNHEY, CDR2 SMNVEV (reference sequence). The CDR3 spans 16 residues. The CDR3 bases are TGTGCCAGCAGTTCAAGACCGGGACAGGGACCCTATGGCTACACCTTC. This translates into CASSSRPGQGPYGYTF.

V and J are TRBV5-1 and TRBJ1-2; no firm D call. CDR1 and CDR2 from the germline V gene are SGHRS and YFSETQ. Trimming shortened V by 4 bases and J by 3 bases, and 10 bases separated the two germline ends. This CDR3 has 13 amino acids. CDR3 residues: CASSVTVDYGYTF. DNA for the CDR3: TGCGCCAGCAGCGTGACTGTTGACTATGGCTACACCTTC.

The rearrangement links TRBV6-5 to TRBJ1-5, with unresolved D. CDR1 is MNHEY and CDR2 is SVGAGI in the germline V gene. The CDR3 has 14 amino acids. V dropped 0 bases and J dropped 4 bases, with 7 bases sitting between them. The CDR3 here is CASSYSKKNQPQHF. CDR3 DNA: TGTGCCAGCAGTTACTCGAAAAAAAATCAGCCCCAGCATTTT.

Note on this clone: This sample also contains other DNA sequences that code for the same CDR3. The CDR3 protein is CASSLAVEDTEAFF. DNA of the CDR3: TGCGCCAGCAGCTTGGCGGTCGAGGACACTGAAGCTTTCTTT. J is TRBJ1-1 and V is TRBV5-1; D gene uncertain. The V and J ends lost 0 bases and 3 bases respectively, with 9 bases between them. CDR1 and CDR2 from the germline V gene are SGHRS and YFSETQ. The length of the CDR3 is 14 residues. Full variable domain (missing parts from reference TRBV5-1 and TRBJ1-1): KAGVTQTPRYLIKTRGQQVTLSCSPISGHRSVSWYQQTPGQGLQFLFEYFSETQRNKGNFPGRFSGRQFSNSRSEMNVSTLELGDSALYLCASSLAVEDTEAFFGQGTRLTVV.

The V call is TRBV30, the J call TRBJ2-3, with 7 bases matching TRBD2. The CDR3 is 16 residues long. Germline CDR1 GTSNPN, CDR2 SVGIG (reference sequence). V gave up 0 bases and J gave up 4 bases; unmatched junction bases: 10. CDR3 protein: CAWSVGGGSGPDTQYF. The CDR3 region has the DNA TGTGCCTGGAGTGTGGGGGGAGGGAGTGGTCCAGATACGCAGTATTTT.

The chain is built from TRBV7-3 and TRBJ2-5, with TRBD1 as a possible D gene (6 bases). Trimming pared 5 bases from V and 4 bases from J, leaving 11 bases between. This CDR3 region has 13 residues. Germline assignment: CDR1 SGHTA and CDR2 FQGTGA. In DNA form, the CDR3 reads TGTGCCAGCAGCCCAATGGGGGCAGAGACCCAGTACTTC. Amino acids: CASSPMGAETQYF.

The CDR3, as DNA: TGTGCCAGCCTACAGGGTCCAGTGTCTAGCACAGATACGCAGTATTTT. It is translated as CASLQGPVSSTDTQYF. This chain links TRBV5-6 with TRBJ2-3; D perhaps matches TRBD1 (6 bases). The CDR3 contains 16 residues. Germline CDR1 SGHDT, CDR2 YYEEEE. V was clipped by 7 bases and J by 0 bases, with 18 bases between them. The complete variable domain, with remaining parts taken from reference TRBV5-6 and TRBJ2-3, reads DAGVTQSPTHLIKTRGQQVTLRCSPKSGHDTVSWYQQALGQGPQFIFQYYEEEERQRGNFPDRFSGHQFPNYSSELNVNALLLGDSALYLCASLQGPVSSTDTQYFGPGTRLTVL.

This clone was seen a single time. V gene TRBV28 combines with J gene TRBJ2-5, with 7 bases that match TRBD2. TRBJ2-7 matches the DNA end more closely, so the J call is doubtful. Germline CDR1 reads MDHEN; CDR2 reads SYDVKM. The CDR3 spans 15 residues. The CDR3 loop reads CASSKSGIGSYEQYF. DNA for the CDR3: TGTGCCAGCAGTAAAAGCGGGATTGGATCCTACGAGCAGTACTTC.

Note on this clone: Other nucleotide sequences in the sample specify the same CDR3. J is TRBJ2-5 and V is TRBV5-1; D is uncertain. This CDR3 has 12 residues. V gave up 0 bases and J gave up 2 bases, with 2 bases separating them. Looked up from germline, CDR1 is SGHRS and CDR2 is YFSETQ. CDR3 region: CASSLDQETQYF. CDR3 in DNA: TGCGCCAGCAGCTTGGATCAAGAGACCCAGTACTTC.

This clone was picked up one time. V gene TRBV19 combines with J gene TRBJ2-7; D remains ambiguous. V gave up 4 bases and J gave up 0 bases, with 10 bases separating them. This CDR3 is built from 14 residues. Germline CDR1 LNHDA, CDR2 SQIVND (reference sequence). CDR3 in DNA: TGTGCCAGTAGTAACCCGCCGAGCTCCTACGAGCAGTACTTC. Translated: CASSNPPSSYEQYF.

This chain uses TRBV11-3 with TRBJ2-7, with D possibly being TRBD1 or TRBD2 (6 bases each). The V and J ends lost 7 bases and 7 bases respectively, with 17 bases between them. Germline V gene data show CDR1 as SGHNT and CDR2 as YENEEA. The CDR3 is 13 amino acids. The CDR3 here is CASTRGLAREQYF. CDR3 nucleotide sequence: TGTGCCAGCACCCGGGGGCTAGCGCGTGAGCAGTACTTC.

In its sample, this clone was seen once. The rearrangement joins TRBV18 to TRBJ2-5, with D possibly TRBD2 on 6 matching bases. CDR3 length: 15 residues. The germline V gene has CDR1 KGHSH and CDR2 LQKENI. V lost 6 bases, J lost 2 bases, and 16 bases lay in between. CDR3 sequence: CASSEKGLPQETQYF. DNA of the CDR3: TGTGCCAGCTCCGAGAAGGGACTCCCTCAAGAGACCCAGTACTTC.

V and J are TRBV7-1 and TRBJ2-6, with a possible D match to TRBD1 (5 bases). TRBV7-1 qualifies as an ORF whose function is uncertain. Trimming left V 5 bases short and J 5 bases short, with 19 bases between. The CDR3 consists of 17 residues. CDR3 loop: CASSKRRGQSRANVLTF. The CDR3 DNA follows: TGTGCCAGCAGCAAACGACGAGGACAAAGTCGGGCCAACGTCCTGACTTTC.